This note documents a single TCR beta chain sequence. For repertoire sequencing, the TCR beta CDR3 regions were amplified from RNA transcripts. HTBI primers served in a first-round RT-PCR, which a second-round multiplex PCR followed. TCRdb reprocessed the multiplex PCR reads with MiXCR, giving one entry per CDR3 protein. The sample carries 200,000 to 300,000 distinct CDR3 sequences, around 50% recorded once. This specimen belongs to a study of Graves' ophthalmopathy and Graves' hyperthyroidism. V lost 6 bases and J lost 2; bases outside the gene matches: 3. The CDR3 covers 14 residues. Germline V gene data show CDR1 as ENHRY and CDR2 as SYGVKD.

The origin of this receptor is an adult man with Graves' ophthalmopathy. The chain has TRBV10-3 and TRBJ1-2; 10 bases agree with TRBD1. Sequencing was carried out using peripheral blood. For the CDR3, the DNA is TGTGCCATCAGCAGACAGGGGGCGAACTATGGCTACACCTTC. This codes for CAISRQGANYGYTF.